These 29 T cell receptor beta chains came from one sample sequenced in a study of human T cells and chemical hapten exposure. The time point: pre-sensitization, week 0. The treatment denotes: therapeutic diphenylcyclopropenone sensitization with weekly scalp DPC. TCRdb fed the RACE reads into MiXCR, producing one record per CDR3 protein. In the table there are a few hundred thousand distinct CDR3 sequences, more than 6.5% of which are singletons. Here the sequenced sample was whole blood, taken in connection with sensitization to the hapten diphenylcyclopropenone (DPC). These receptors originate from a woman in her forties with alopecia areata. Some clones in this sample may be carry-over from other donors' samples.

This clonotype was seen only a few times. The chain employs TRBV24-1 and TRBJ1-2; D not resolved. V lost 4 bases and J lost 3, with 20 bases in between. CDR1 and CDR2 (germline): KGHDR, SFDVKD. This CDR3 is built from 17 residues. CDR3 region: CATSDAGSSGGDYGYTF. The CDR3 DNA follows: TGTGCCACCAGTGACGCGGGGTCCTCGGGAGGTGACTATGGCTACACCTTC.

CDR3: CATKYRANPEKLFF. The CDR3 DNA sequence: TGTGCCACCAAATACCGGGCTAACCCCGAAAAACTGTTTTTT. The V and J genes are TRBV28 and TRBJ1-4; no clear D gene. The V gene's germline CDR1 is MDHEN and CDR2 SYDVKM. CDR3 size: 14 residues. V lost 10 bases and J lost 8, with 20 bases in between.

This chain links TRBV6-2 or TRBV6-3 with TRBJ2-7; 9 bases line up with TRBD2. Germline CDR1 is MNHEY and CDR2 is SVGEGT. The V gene end was trimmed by 9 bases and the J gene end by 5 bases; junction bases not matched to a gene: 5. The CDR3 is 12 amino acids. The DNA for the CDR3 is TGTGCCAGTTGGACTAGCGCCCACGAGCAGTACTTC. This gives the protein CASWTSAHEQYF.

This clonotype has just a few counts. The V gene is TRBV7-2, the J gene TRBJ2-3, with 10 bases matching TRBD2. The J segment lost 5 bases and the V segment lost 6 bases, leaving 11 bases of the junction unmatched. In germline, CDR1 is SGHTA, CDR2 FQGNSA. The CDR3 is made up of 16 amino acids. The CDR3 DNA follows: TGTGCCAGCAGACTAGCGGGGCTACCGCCCCAAGATACGCAGTATTTT. It encodes CASRLAGLPPQDTQYF.

The chain combines TRBV9 with TRBJ2-2; 9 positions agree with TRBD2. The junction had 3 bases not matched to a gene; V was cut back by 0 bases and J by 0 bases. This CDR3 has 17 amino acids. Germline CDR1 and CDR2: SGDLS and YYNGEE. CDR3 protein: CASSVASGRPNTGELFF. The CDR3 DNA reads as TGTGCCAGCAGCGTAGCGAGCGGGAGGCCGAACACCGGGGAGCTGTTTTTT.

This clonotype has only a few counts. J is TRBJ2-3 and V is TRBV4-2; D call uncertain. The germline V and J ends were trimmed by 0 bases and 0 bases, with 7 bases remaining between them. The CDR3 has 15 amino acids. Germline loops: CDR1 LGHNA, CDR2 YNFKEQ. The CDR3 DNA follows: TGTGCCAGCAGCCAAGACTGGTCTAGCACAGATACGCAGTATTTT. Amino acids: CASSQDWSSTDTQYF.

CDR3 nucleotides: TGCAGTGCTAGAGTTTATGCGGGACTAGCGGGAGGGACCGGGGAGCTGTTTTTT. It encodes CSARVYAGLAGGTGELFF. The gene calls are TRBV20-1 and TRBJ2-2; 16 nucleotides match TRBD2. The CDR3 extends over 18 amino acids. V shed 1 base and J 5 bases; nucleotides not matched to a gene: 7. The germline V gene has CDR1 DFQATT and CDR2 SNEGSKA (reference sequence).

This chain joins TRBV10-3 and TRBJ2-3; 9 positions match TRBD1. V dropped 2 bases and J dropped 8; count of bases not matched to a gene: 2. This CDR3 comprises 13 residues. CDR1 and CDR2 (germline): ENHRY, SYGVKD. CDR3 protein: CAISETGGSTQYF. The DNA for the CDR3 is TGTGCCATCAGTGAGACAGGGGGCAGTACGCAGTATTTT.

The table lists this clonotype with many counts. J is TRBJ2-3 and V is TRBV6-6; D may be TRBD1 (6 bases). Germline V CDR1 and CDR2: MNHNY, SVGAGI (reference sequence). The CDR3 extends over 16 amino acids. The ends were cut back, 5 bases at V and 0 bases at J, with 15 bases in the middle. CDR3 sequence: CASSHRIGQSTDTQYF. CDR3 sequence (DNA): TGTGCCAGCAGTCACCGAATAGGACAGAGCACAGATACGCAGTATTTT.

This clonotype has a handful of counts. The chain is built from TRBV29-1 and TRBJ1-2; a possible D gene is TRBD1 (6 bases). Trimming shortened V by 5 bases and J by 3 bases, and 13 bases separated the two germline ends. The V gene's germline CDR1 is SQVTM and CDR2 ANQGSEA. CDR3 length equals 13 residues. The CDR3 region is CSVSTGFDYGYTF. CDR3 DNA sequence: TGCAGCGTTTCGACAGGTTTCGACTATGGCTACACCTTC.

At least ten counts were recorded for this clonotype. The chain joins TRBV7-2 to TRBJ1-1, with D perhaps TRBD1 (6 bases). CDR1 is SGHTA and CDR2 is FQGNSA in the germline V gene. This CDR3 has 13 amino acids. Trimming removed 3 bases from V and 5 bases from J, with 10 bases in between. The CDR3 bases are TGTGCCAGCAGCTTGGCCAGGGGAACTGAAGCTTTCTTT. Residues: CASSLARGTEAFF.

At least ten counts were recorded for this clonotype. The junction does not match germline at one end; this may be a read error. This chain joins TRBV7-2 and TRBJ2-1; 7 bases agree with TRBD1. The CDR3 loop spans 14 amino acids. The germline CDR1 and CDR2 sequences are SGHTA and FQGNSA. CDR3 sequence reads: CASRLGDRSNEQFF. The CDR3 bases are TGTGCCAGCAGGTTAGGGGACAGAAGCAATGAGCAGTTCTTC.

This clonotype has ten or more counts. The genes are TRBV5-5 and TRBJ2-5, with 9 bases that match TRBD1. Losses at the gene ends were 4 bases for V and 2 bases for J; bases not matched to a gene: 6. The CDR3 has 15 residues. Per the germline V gene, CDR1 is SGHKS and CDR2 is YYEKEE (reference sequence). The DNA of the CDR3 is TGTGCCAGCAGCCCGGGACAGGGAGCTCAAGAGACCCAGTACTTC. It yields the protein CASSPGQGAQETQYF.

This chain joins TRBV4-2 and TRBJ1-5; unclear D gene. From germline, CDR1 is LGHNA and CDR2 YNFKEQ. The CDR3 length is 15 residues. The ends were cut back, 1 base at V and 5 bases at J, with 12 bases in the middle. CDR3 DNA sequence: TGTGCCAGCAGCCAAGGGGAGTCAGCCCATCAGCCCCAGCATTTT. Translated: CASSQGESAHQPQHF.

The rearrangement links TRBV27 to TRBJ2-1, with D possibly matching TRBD2 (5 bases). The V end was cut by 7 bases, the J end by 3 bases, with 19 bases between. Germline CDR1 MNHEY, CDR2 SMNVEV (reference sequence). The CDR3 extends over 16 amino acids. CDR3 protein: CASNPGLAPHYNEQFF. Written as DNA, the CDR3 is TGTGCCAGCAACCCTGGGCTAGCTCCCCACTACAATGAGCAGTTCTTC.

This clonotype appeared a few times. The V gene is TRBV7-9, the J gene TRBJ2-3; D may be TRBD2 (6 bases). The CDR3 runs to 15 residues. The germline V and J ends were trimmed by 7 bases and 3 bases, with 17 bases remaining between them. From germline, CDR1 is SEHNR and CDR2 FQNEAQ (reference sequence). The CDR3 DNA sequence: TGTGCCAGCACCCAACCGCTAGCGTTGACAGATACGCAGTATTTT. Amino acids: CASTQPLALTDTQYF.

A few counts support this clonotype. The gene calls are TRBV28 and TRBJ1-4; 9 bases line up with TRBD1. The germline gives CDR1 MDHEN, CDR2 SYDVKM. After removal of 6 bases from V and 5 bases from J, the junction contained 4 bases not matched to a gene. The CDR3 contains 14 residues. The CDR3 loop is CASRDRGPNEKLFF. The CDR3 coding sequence is TGTGCCAGCAGGGACAGGGGCCCCAATGAAAAACTGTTTTTT.

The chain is built from TRBV7-9 and TRBJ2-1; unclear D gene. V lost 10 bases and J lost 0, with 10 bases in between. Germline loops: CDR1 SEHNR, CDR2 FQNEAQ (reference sequence). The CDR3 runs 13 residues. This chain's CDR3 is CATCPSSYNEQFF. DNA of the CDR3: TGTGCCACCTGCCCTAGCTCCTACAATGAGCAGTTCTTC.

This clonotype was found many times. CDR3 in DNA: TGTGCCAGCAGCTGGCTCCGGACAGGGGGCGTAGGCACTGAAGCTTTCTTT. Translation: CASSWLRTGGVGTEAFF. The chain recombines TRBV5-5 with TRBJ1-1; 11 bases are shared with TRBD1. Germline V CDR1 and CDR2: SGHKS, YYEKEE (reference sequence). V lost 3 bases to trimming and J lost 4 bases; unmatched junction nucleotides: 11. The CDR3 sequence is 17 residues long.

V usage is TRBV6-1 and J usage is TRBJ2-1; either TRBD1 or TRBD2 may supply D (5 bases each). CDR3 size: 15 residues. V lost 2 bases and J 4 bases, leaving 12 bases between the germline ends. Germline loops: CDR1 MNHNS, CDR2 SASEGT. CDR3 residues: CASSEPGTGYNEQFF. Here the CDR3 DNA reads TGTGCCAGCAGTGAACCTGGGACCGGGTACAATGAGCAGTTCTTC.

This clonotype was seen only a few times. The rearrangement joins TRBV2 to TRBJ2-5; D may match TRBD1 or TRBD2 (5 bases each). The CDR3 sequence is 13 residues long. Trimming removed 11 bases at V and 1 base at J, with 14 bases between. Germline V lookup: CDR1 SNHLY, CDR2 FYNNEI. CDR3 in DNA: TGTGCCGGGGGTAGGATGAGCCAAGAGACCCAGTACTTC. It is translated as CAGGRMSQETQYF.

The table lists this clonotype with a few counts. The gene calls are TRBV28 and TRBJ2-2; D is unclear. V was trimmed by 7 bases and J by 1 base, leaving 7 bases between them. CDR1 and CDR2 from the germline V gene are MDHEN and SYDVKM. There are 13 residues in the CDR3. The CDR3 loop is CASIGKNTGELFF. In nucleotides, the CDR3 is TGTGCCAGCATTGGGAAGAACACCGGGGAGCTGTTTTTT.

The genes are TRBV20-1 and TRBJ2-3; D perhaps matches TRBD1 (6 bases). Trimming pared 5 bases from V and 2 bases from J, leaving 17 bases between. The CDR3 contains 15 residues. Germline loops: CDR1 DFQATT, CDR2 SNEGSKA (reference sequence). CDR3 DNA sequence: TGCAGTGCTGTGGGGGCGATCGGTCACACAGATACGCAGTATTTT. The encoded protein is CSAVGAIGHTDTQYF.

This clonotype occurred many times. V is TRBV7-8 and J is TRBJ2-7, with a weak D call TRBD1 (6 bases). Trimming shortened V by 5 bases and J by 7 bases, and 15 bases separated the two germline ends. Germline V gives CDR1 SGHVS, CDR2 FQNEAQ. CDR3 length: 13 residues. The CDR3, as DNA: TGTGCCAGCAGCCCAGGGGCTAGTTGGGAGCAGTACTTC. Translation: CASSPGASWEQYF.

CDR3 region: CASVRLAGAYEQFF. The CDR3 coding sequence is TGTGCCAGCGTACGACTAGCGGGAGCATATGAGCAGTTCTTC. The chain employs TRBV7-9 and TRBJ2-1; 12 bases align to TRBD2. The CDR3 loop spans 14 amino acids. The ends lost 8 bases at V and 8 bases at J; junction bases unmatched: 7. Germline CDR1 reads SEHNR; CDR2 reads FQNEAQ (reference sequence).

The sample holds a few counts of this clonotype. The rearrangement joins TRBV6-2 or TRBV6-3 to TRBJ1-5; 8 bases match TRBD1. V was clipped by 6 bases and J by 2 bases; unmatched bases: 3. Germline values: CDR1 MNHEY, CDR2 SVGEGT. The CDR3 extends over 14 amino acids. Written as DNA, the CDR3 is TGTGCCAGCAGAACGACAGGGGGCAATCAGCCCCAGCATTTT. It specifies CASRTTGGNQPQHF.

This clonotype has only a few counts. The gene calls are TRBV20-1 and TRBJ2-7; 10 bases align to TRBD1. The CDR3 is 14 residues long. The ends lost 0 bases at V and 5 bases at J; junction bases unmatched: 4. Germline V gene sequence: CDR1 DFQATT, CDR2 SNEGSKA (reference sequence). CDR3 sequence reads: CSARDGTGVDEQYF. CDR3 DNA sequence: TGCAGTGCTAGAGATGGGACAGGGGTTGACGAGCAGTACTTC.

This clonotype was detected only a few times. This chain uses TRBV28 with TRBJ1-1; no reliable D call. The V gene's germline CDR1 is MDHEN and CDR2 SYDVKM. The CDR3 is 16 residues long. The germline V and J ends were trimmed by 3 bases and 1 base, with 15 bases remaining between them. The CDR3 sequence: CASSLFPMAENTEAFF. DNA for the CDR3: TGTGCCAGCAGTTTGTTCCCCATGGCGGAGAACACTGAAGCTTTCTTT.

The chain carries TRBV6-2 or TRBV6-3 and TRBJ2-1; the match to TRBD2 covers 10 bases. CDR1 MNHEY and CDR2 SVGEGT come from the germline V gene. Unmatched junction bases numbered 19, after V lost 2 bases and J lost 9 bases. The CDR3 contains 19 residues. Here the CDR3 reads CASSYVRTSGRAKIGEQFF. For the CDR3, the DNA is TGTGCCAGCAGTTACGTCCGGACTAGCGGCAGGGCTAAAATTGGTGAGCAGTTCTTC.